These T cell receptor beta chains were read from a single sample in a study of blood T cells in healthy people across ages. In TCRdb, the 5' RACE reads were re-called with MiXCR into one record per CDR3 protein. The data show over 1,500,000 distinct CDR3 sequences, with about 39% seen just once and 23% held by the top ten. The sample consisted of blood. These receptors were taken from a human donor in good health. Both conserved end residues are part of each CDR3. The D gene is left open where the match is weak. Not every row has a clone size; where given, it reads once, few, many or a size class.

size,V,D,J,CDR3,DNA
few,TRBV4-3,TRBD2,TRBJ2-3,CASSRFGSGGASDTQYF,TGCGCCAGCAGCCGTTTCGGGAGCGGGGGGGCATCAGATACGCAGTATTTT
NA,TRBV6-1,NA,TRBJ1-5,CASSSGPGAGKGQPQHF,TGTGCCAGCAGCTCCGGCCCTGGGGCAGGGAAGGGTCAGCCCCAGCATTTT
NA,TRBV20-1,NA,TRBJ1-5,CSASSRDLNQPQHF,TGCAGTGCCTCGTCCCGGGACCTTAATCAGCCCCAGCATTTT
NA,TRBV29-1,TRBD1,TRBJ2-2,CSVDGTGIPGELFF,TGCAGCGTTGATGGGACAGGGATCCCCGGGGAGCTGTTTTTT
NA,TRBV25-1,TRBD1,TRBJ2-1,CASSEAETGFDEQFF,TGTGCCAGCAGTGAAGCGGAGACAGGGTTCGATGAGCAGTTCTTC
NA,TRBV7-2,NA,TRBJ2-1,CASSLALGNSYNGQFF,TGTGCCAGCAGCTTAGCGCTAGGAAACTCCTACAATGGGCAGTTCTTC
many,TRBV5-1,NA,TRBJ2-1,CASSLRAGDNEQFF,TGCGCCAGCAGCTTGCGTGCAGGGGATAATGAGCAGTTCTTC
NA,TRBV9,TRBD2,TRBJ2-7,CASALAGSSYEQYF,TGTGCCAGCGCCTTAGCGGGGAGCTCCTACGAGCAGTACTTC
NA,TRBV20-1,NA,TRBJ2-5,CSVARGIETQYF,TGCAGTGTGGCTCGGGGGATAGAGACCCAGTACTTC
NA,TRBV7-9,NA,TRBJ2-7,CASSLPGVTYEQYF,TGTGCCAGCAGCTTGCCAGGGGTCACCTACGAGCAGTACTTC
NA,TRBV9,TRBD2,TRBJ2-3,CASSPGGRGGTDTQYF,TGTGCCAGCAGCCCCGGGGGGCGGGGGGGCACAGATACGCAGTATTTT
NA,TRBV4-3,NA,TRBJ1-4,CASSQDGVRGDEKLFF,TGCGCCAGCAGCCAAGACGGAGTCCGCGGGGACGAAAAACTGTTTTTT
once,TRBV2,TRBD2,TRBJ2-2,CASTPKTSGYTGELFF,TGTGCCAGCACCCCCAAGACTAGCGGGTATACCGGGGAGCTGTTTTTT
NA,TRBV2,TRBD2,TRBJ2-7,CASSDASGTYEQYF,TGTGCCAGCAGTGACGCTAGCGGAACCTACGAGCAGTACTTC
once,TRBV7-3,TRBD2,TRBJ2-1,CASSLRRGGRSEQFF,TGTGCCAGCAGCTTAAGGCGGGGGGGCCGAAGTGAGCAGTTCTTC
NA,TRBV3-1,NA,TRBJ2-2,CASSQAPRSGNTGELFF,TGTGCCAGCAGCCAAGCGCCTAGGTCGGGGAACACCGGGGAGCTGTTTTTT
few,TRBV7-2,NA,TRBJ2-7,CASSLRGGTNYEQYF,TGTGCCAGCAGCTTAAGGGGCGGGACAAACTACGAGCAGTACTTC
few,TRBV6-4,NA,TRBJ2-1,CASSASSDYNEQFF,TGTGCCAGCAGTGCGAGCTCTGACTACAATGAGCAGTTCTTC
NA,TRBV28,TRBD1,TRBJ1-2,CASTVNRGLYGYTF,TGTGCCAGCACCGTGAACAGGGGGCTCTATGGCTACACCTTC
NA,TRBV6-5,NA,TRBJ2-7,CASSYSIGTAGYEQYF,TGTGCCAGCAGTTACTCTATTGGGACCGCGGGTTACGAGCAGTACTTC
few,TRBV4-1,NA,TRBJ2-7,CASSQALTGLNYEQYF,TGCGCCAGCAGCCAAGCGTTGACTGGATTGAACTACGAGCAGTACTTC
NA,TRBV10-3,NA,TRBJ1-2,CAISDPGNYGYTF,TGTGCCATCAGTGACCCGGGGAACTATGGCTACACCTTC